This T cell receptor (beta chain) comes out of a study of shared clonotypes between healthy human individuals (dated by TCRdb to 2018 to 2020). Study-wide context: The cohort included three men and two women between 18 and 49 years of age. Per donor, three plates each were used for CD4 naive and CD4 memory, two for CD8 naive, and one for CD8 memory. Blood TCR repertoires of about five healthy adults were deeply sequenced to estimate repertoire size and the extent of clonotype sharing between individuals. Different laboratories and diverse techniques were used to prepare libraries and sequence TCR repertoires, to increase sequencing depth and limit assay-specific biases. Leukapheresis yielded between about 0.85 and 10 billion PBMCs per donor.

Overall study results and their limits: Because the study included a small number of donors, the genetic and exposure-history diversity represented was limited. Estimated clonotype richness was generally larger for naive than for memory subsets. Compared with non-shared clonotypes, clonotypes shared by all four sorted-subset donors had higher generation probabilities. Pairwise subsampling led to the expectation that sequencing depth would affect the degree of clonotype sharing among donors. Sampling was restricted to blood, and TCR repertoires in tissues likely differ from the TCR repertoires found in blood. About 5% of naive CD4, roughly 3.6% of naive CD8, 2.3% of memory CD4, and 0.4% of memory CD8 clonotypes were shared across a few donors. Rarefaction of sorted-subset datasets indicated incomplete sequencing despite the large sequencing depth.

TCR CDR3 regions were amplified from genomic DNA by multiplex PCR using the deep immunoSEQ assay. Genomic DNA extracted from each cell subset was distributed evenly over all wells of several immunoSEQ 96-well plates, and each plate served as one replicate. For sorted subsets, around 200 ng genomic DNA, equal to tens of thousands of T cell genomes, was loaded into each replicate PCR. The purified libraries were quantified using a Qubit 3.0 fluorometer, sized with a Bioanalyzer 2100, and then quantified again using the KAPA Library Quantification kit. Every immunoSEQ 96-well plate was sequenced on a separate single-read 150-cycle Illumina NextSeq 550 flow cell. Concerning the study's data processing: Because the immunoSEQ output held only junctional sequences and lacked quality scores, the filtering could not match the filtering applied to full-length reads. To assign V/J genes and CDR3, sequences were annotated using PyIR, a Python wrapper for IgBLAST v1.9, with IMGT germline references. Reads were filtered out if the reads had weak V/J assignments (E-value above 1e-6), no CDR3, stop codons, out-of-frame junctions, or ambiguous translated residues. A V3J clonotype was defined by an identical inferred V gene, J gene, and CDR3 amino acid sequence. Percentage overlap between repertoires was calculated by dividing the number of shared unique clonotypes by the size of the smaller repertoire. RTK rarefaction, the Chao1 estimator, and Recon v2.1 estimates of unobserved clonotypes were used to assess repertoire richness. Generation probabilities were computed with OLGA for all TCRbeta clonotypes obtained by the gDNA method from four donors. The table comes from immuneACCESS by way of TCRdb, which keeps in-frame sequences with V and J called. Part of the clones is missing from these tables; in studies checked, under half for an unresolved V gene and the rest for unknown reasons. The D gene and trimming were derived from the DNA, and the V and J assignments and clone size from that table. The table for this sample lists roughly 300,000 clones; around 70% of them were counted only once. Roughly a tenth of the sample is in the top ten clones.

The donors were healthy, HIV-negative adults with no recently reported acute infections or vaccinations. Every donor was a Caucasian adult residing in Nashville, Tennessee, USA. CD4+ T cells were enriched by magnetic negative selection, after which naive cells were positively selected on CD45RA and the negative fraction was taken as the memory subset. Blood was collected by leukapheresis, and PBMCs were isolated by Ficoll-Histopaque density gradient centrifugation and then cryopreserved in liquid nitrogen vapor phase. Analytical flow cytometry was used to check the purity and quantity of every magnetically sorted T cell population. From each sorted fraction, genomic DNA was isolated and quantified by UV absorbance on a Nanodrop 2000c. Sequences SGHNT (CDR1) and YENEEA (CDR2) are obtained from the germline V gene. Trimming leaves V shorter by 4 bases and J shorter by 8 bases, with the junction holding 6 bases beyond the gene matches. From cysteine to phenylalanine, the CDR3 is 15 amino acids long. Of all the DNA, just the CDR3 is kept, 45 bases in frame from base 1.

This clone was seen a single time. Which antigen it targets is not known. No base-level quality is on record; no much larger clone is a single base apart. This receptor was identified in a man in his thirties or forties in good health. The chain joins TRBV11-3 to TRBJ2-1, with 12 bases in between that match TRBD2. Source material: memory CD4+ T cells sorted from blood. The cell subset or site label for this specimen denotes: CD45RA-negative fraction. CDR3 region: CASSSGTSGLDEQFF. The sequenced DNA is TGTGCCAGCAGCTCCGGGACTAGCGGGCTCGATGAGCAGTTCTTC.